The 31 T cell receptor beta chains given below trace back to one sample, sequenced in a study of CD8+ T cells in alopecia areata. Extracted from the samples, RNA was reverse transcribed into cDNA to serve as the sequencing template. Sequenced by immunoSEQ multiplex PCR; TCRdb stores in-frame clones only, minus some. The data hold 140,000 to 150,000 clones, with roughly 50% observed a single time. The sequencing here drew on CD4+ T cells sorted from blood, taken at week 0. The receptors derive from a human donor with alopecia areata.

This sequence joins TRBV30 and TRBJ2-6; D is undetermined. The CDR3 spans 14 residues. V gave up 1 base and J gave up 3 bases, with 7 bases separating them. Germline CDR1 GTSNPN, CDR2 SVGIG (reference sequence). The CDR3 nucleotides are TGTGCCTGGAGTGAAGGGTTTGGGGCCAACGTCCTGACTTTC. The encoded protein is CAWSEGFGANVLTF.

The J gene is TRBJ1-4, the V gene TRBV30; possible D gene TRBD1, 6 bases. The germline gives CDR1 GTSNPN, CDR2 SVGIG (reference sequence). The CDR3 is made up of 15 amino acids. Trimming stripped 3 bases from V and 7 bases from J, with 18 bases between. CDR3 amino acids: CAWRLRGRGSEKLFF. The CDR3 coding sequence is TGTGCCTGGAGGCTCCGGGGCAGGGGTAGTGAAAAACTGTTTTTT.

This clone was counted between two and nine times. The chain employs TRBV29-1 and TRBJ2-7; 8 bases fit TRBD2. V shed 0 bases and J 6 bases; nucleotides not matched to a gene: 7. Germline loops: CDR1 SQVTM, CDR2 ANQGSEA. The CDR3 covers 14 residues. CDR3 nucleotide sequence: TGCAGCGTTGAAGAGACCGGGGGGGCCGCCGAGCAGTACTTC. Amino acids: CSVEETGGAAEQYF.

The V call is TRBV19, the J call TRBJ1-1; TRBD1 matches at 9 bases. CDR3 length: 14 amino acids. The trim removed 7 bases at V and 5 bases at J, leaving 8 bases unmatched. The germline V gene encodes CDR1 LNHDA and CDR2 SQIVND (reference sequence). In DNA, the CDR3 is TGTGCCAGTACTTACAGGGGGCAAAATACTGAAGCTTTCTTT. Translated: CASTYRGQNTEAFF. The complete variable domain, with remaining parts taken from reference TRBV19 and TRBJ1-1, reads DGGITQSPKYLFRKEGQNVTLSCEQNLNHDAMYWYRQDPGQGLRLIYYSQIVNDFQKGDIAEGYSVSREKKESFPLTVTSAQKNPTAFYLCASTYRGQNTEAFFGQGTRLTVV.

This clone was found a few times. V usage is TRBV20-1 and J usage is TRBJ2-3; possibly TRBD1 for D (6 bases). Looked up from germline, CDR1 is DFQATT and CDR2 is SNEGSKA (reference sequence). V lost 5 bases and J lost 8, with 11 bases in between. The CDR3 extends over 11 amino acids. CDR3 nucleotides: TGCAGTGCTGGGGGCCGGGGTACGCAGTATTTT. This codes for CSAGGRGTQYF.

The chain employs TRBV30 and TRBJ2-1, with 8 nucleotides matching TRBD1. The CDR3 is 11 residues long. The germline CDR1 and CDR2 sequences are GTSNPN and SVGIG (reference sequence). With 3 bases clipped from V and 9 bases from J, the junction kept 1 base outside the gene matches. CDR3 amino acids: CAWRTGGEQFF. CDR3 coding DNA: TGTGCCTGGAGAACAGGGGGTGAGCAGTTCTTC.

This clone occurred once. This chain joins TRBV18 and TRBJ2-7; 10 nucleotides agree with TRBD1. The CDR3 has 14 amino acids. V shed 6 bases, J shed 4 bases, and the junction held 6 bases outside the gene matches. Germline lookup yields CDR1 KGHSH and CDR2 LQKENI. The CDR3 protein is CASSPGQGIYEQYF. As DNA, the CDR3 is TGTGCCAGCTCGCCGGGACAGGGGATTTACGAGCAGTACTTC.

The CDR3 coding sequence is TGTGCCAGCAGCGCTCGCCCTATGAACACTGAAGCTTTCTTT. It yields the protein CASSARPMNTEAFF. This chain joins TRBV7-9 and TRBJ1-1; D gene uncertain. The CDR3 spans 14 residues. V dropped 5 bases and J dropped 0 bases, with 10 bases sitting between them. Germline-derived CDR1 and CDR2 are SEHNR and FQNEAQ (reference sequence).

This clone was detected only a few times. The chain recombines TRBV11-3 with TRBJ2-1, with 8 nucleotides matching TRBD2. Germline V gene data show CDR1 as SGHNT and CDR2 as YENEEA. V lost 2 bases to trimming and J lost 3 bases; unmatched junction nucleotides: 6. CDR3 length: 16 amino acids. The CDR3 is CASSLRFGGVYNEQFF. CDR3 coding DNA: TGTGCCAGCAGCTTACGTTTCGGGGGGGTCTACAATGAGCAGTTCTTC.

The V call is TRBV5-6, the J call TRBJ1-3, with D possibly matching TRBD1 (5 bases). The germline V gene encodes CDR1 SGHDT and CDR2 YYEEEE. CDR3 length: 14 amino acids. Trimming shortened V by 4 bases and J by 4 bases, and 12 bases separated the two germline ends. The CDR3 spells CASSLRGPGNTIYF. The DNA of the CDR3 is TGTGCCAGCAGCCTGAGGGGACCGGGAAACACCATATATTTT.

In this sample, this clone turned up a few times. The chain employs TRBV11-2 and TRBJ2-7; 8 bases align to TRBD1. V lost 5 bases to trimming and J lost 3 bases; unmatched junction nucleotides: 6. CDR1 and CDR2 from the germline V gene are SGHAT and FQNNGV. This CDR3 comprises 14 residues. CDR3 loop: CASSVGQGGYEQYF. CDR3 coding DNA: TGTGCCAGCAGCGTTGGACAGGGCGGCTACGAGCAGTACTTC.

This chain uses TRBV7-9 with TRBJ1-1; D is perhaps TRBD1 (5 bases). Deletions cut 3 bases from V and 1 base from J, with 9 bases between. This CDR3 has 14 residues. The germline CDR1 and CDR2 sequences are SEHNR and FQNEAQ (reference sequence). The chain's CDR3 is CASSLQGPNTEAFF. The CDR3 DNA reads TGTGCCAGCAGCTTGCAGGGACCGAACACTGAAGCTTTCTTT.

This chain connects TRBV6-5 to TRBJ2-7; TRBD1 agrees at 8 bases. V gave up 2 bases and J gave up 5 bases; unmatched junction bases: 5. The V gene's germline CDR1 is MNHEY and CDR2 SVGAGI. The CDR3 sequence is 14 residues long. The CDR3 loop reads CASSYRTGRNEQYF. CDR3 in DNA: TGTGCCAGCAGTTACCGGACAGGGAGAAACGAGCAGTACTTC.

V and J are TRBV7-8 and TRBJ2-3, with 7 positions matching TRBD2. The CDR3 is made up of 14 amino acids. Germline V gene data show CDR1 as SGHVS and CDR2 as FQNEAQ. V shed 8 bases and J 2 bases; nucleotides not matched to a gene: 7. The CDR3 spells CASRAGYATDTQYF. The CDR3 DNA is TGTGCCAGCCGAGCGGGATACGCCACAGATACGCAGTATTTT.

This clone was observed a few times. The gene calls are TRBV10-3 and TRBJ2-1; 7 bases agree with TRBD1. This CDR3 is 13 amino acids long. V dropped 7 bases and J dropped 7; count of bases not matched to a gene: 7. Germline CDR1 and CDR2: ENHRY and SYGVKD. The CDR3 nucleotides are TGTGCCATCAACACGATGGGACAGAATGAGCAGTTCTTC. It yields the protein CAINTMGQNEQFF.

This sequence joins TRBV30 and TRBJ1-5; 9 bases map to TRBD1. This CDR3 contains 16 residues. CDR1 is GTSNPN and CDR2 is SVGIG in the germline V gene (reference sequence). V trimming: 2 bases; J trimming: 5 bases; junction bases outside the gene matches: 10. The CDR3 is CAWSPDRGSRDQPQHF. CDR3 nucleotides: TGTGCCTGGAGTCCGGACAGGGGTTCTCGGGATCAGCCCCAGCATTTT.

The CDR3 DNA follows: TGTGCCAGTGGCGACTACGAGCAGTACTTC. Encoded protein: CASGDYEQYF. The chain recombines TRBV9 with TRBJ2-7; no firm D call. The CDR3 length is 10 residues. Germline V gives CDR1 SGDLS, CDR2 YYNGEE. V dropped 8 bases and J dropped 3 bases, with 6 bases sitting between them.

The table lists this clone with a few counts. This rearrangement joins TRBV27 to TRBJ2-5; TRBD2 agrees at 10 bases. Per the germline V gene, CDR1 is MNHEY and CDR2 is SMNVEV (reference sequence). Unmatched junction bases numbered 14, after V lost 6 bases and J lost 1 base. The CDR3 sequence is 18 residues long. CDR3 sequence (DNA): TGTGCCAGCAGCCGATACGGACTAGCGGAACCTTTCCAAGAGACCCAGTACTTC. Translating it yields CASSRYGLAEPFQETQYF.

This clone was counted a single time. The V and J genes are TRBV2 and TRBJ2-5; D ambiguous. The CDR3 extends over 12 amino acids. Trimming shortened V by 6 bases and J by 5 bases, and 10 bases separated the two germline ends. CDR1 and CDR2 from the germline V gene are SNHLY and FYNNEI. Here the CDR3 reads CASSERTETQYF. The CDR3 nucleotides are TGTGCCAGCAGCGAGCGTACGGAGACCCAGTACTTC.

This clone was seen only a few times. The V and J genes are TRBV30 and TRBJ2-1, with unresolved D. The CDR3 runs to 11 residues. Germline V gene data show CDR1 as GTSNPN and CDR2 as SVGIG (reference sequence). V lost 2 bases and J 3 bases, leaving 2 bases between the germline ends. CDR3 region: CAWSNYNEQFF. In nucleotides, the CDR3 is TGTGCCTGGAGTAACTACAATGAGCAGTTCTTC.

This clone appeared a single time. The chain recombines TRBV29-1 with TRBJ2-5, with TRBD1 matching 7 bases. There are 13 residues in the CDR3. V was clipped by 6 bases and J by 1 base; unmatched bases: 5. Germline CDR1 reads SQVTM; CDR2 reads ANQGSEA. The CDR3 protein is CSVQGQLQETQYF. The CDR3 DNA is TGCAGCGTGCAGGGACAGCTCCAAGAGACCCAGTACTTC.

This clone has a single count. This sequence joins TRBV7-2 and TRBJ2-5; TRBD1 agrees at 8 bases. J was trimmed by 5 bases and V by 5 bases; bases with no gene match: 10. In germline, CDR1 is SGHTA, CDR2 FQGNSA. The CDR3 spans 15 residues. The chain's CDR3 is CASSLGQGRRETQYF. In nucleotides, the CDR3 is TGTGCCAGCAGCCTTGGACAGGGCCGGAGGGAGACCCAGTACTTC.

In DNA, the CDR3 is TGCGCCAGCAGCGAACAGGGGGCAGGCACAGATACGCAGTATTTT. This codes for CASSEQGAGTDTQYF. The V call is TRBV5-1, the J call TRBJ2-3; 9 bases are shared with TRBD1. The CDR3 has 15 residues. CDR1 SGHRS and CDR2 YFSETQ come from the germline V gene. V lost 4 bases, J lost 1 base, and 4 bases stayed unmatched.

The chain couples TRBV4-1 to TRBJ2-3; D tentatively fits TRBD1 or TRBD2 (6 bases each). This CDR3 spans 18 amino acids. Germline V gene data show CDR1 as MGHRA and CDR2 as YSYEKL. Trimming removed 0 bases at V and 2 bases at J, with 18 bases between. CDR3 in DNA: TGCGCCAGCAGCCAAGAAGGAGGGGGTTTTGGATTCACAGATACGCAGTATTTT. It encodes CASSQEGGGFGFTDTQYF.

V usage is TRBV19 and J usage is TRBJ1-2, with 9 bases aligning to TRBD1. Trimming at V came to 6 bases and at J to 5 bases, leaving 4 bases not matched to a gene. The CDR3 is 13 amino acids. Germline V gene sequence: CDR1 LNHDA, CDR2 SQIVND (reference sequence). The CDR3, as DNA: TGTGCCAGTAGGGGACAGGGAAATTATGGCTACACCTTC. This codes for CASRGQGNYGYTF.

This rearrangement joins TRBV7-8 to TRBJ2-3; tentatively, D is TRBD1 (5 bases). V was shortened by 3 bases and J by 3 bases, with 16 bases between the two germline ends. The CDR3 consists of 16 residues. Germline assignment: CDR1 SGHVS and CDR2 FQNEAQ. The CDR3 is CASSFGLWGRTDTQYF. As DNA, the CDR3 is TGTGCCAGCAGCTTCGGGTTATGGGGCAGAACAGATACGCAGTATTTT.

V is TRBV9 and J is TRBJ2-7, with 11 bases that match TRBD2. The ends lost 2 bases at V and 7 bases at J; junction bases unmatched: 8. This CDR3 region has 15 residues. CDR1 is SGDLS and CDR2 is YYNGEE in the germline V gene. In DNA form, the CDR3 reads TGTGCCAGCAGCGTTAGCGGGGGGGCAACCGGAGAGCAGTACTTC. Residues: CASSVSGGATGEQYF.

This chain links TRBV5-1 with TRBJ2-3; D gene ambiguous. Trimming pared 0 bases from V and 2 bases from J, leaving 7 bases between. Germline V gene sequence: CDR1 SGHRS, CDR2 YFSETQ. This CDR3 has 14 amino acids. This CDR3 reads CASSLGNPTDTQYF. The CDR3 DNA reads as TGCGCCAGCAGCTTGGGTAATCCCACAGATACGCAGTATTTT.

This clone was found once. The rearrangement joins TRBV6-6 to TRBJ2-5; a possible D gene is TRBD2 (5 bases). Germline CDR1 is MNHNY and CDR2 is SVGAGI (reference sequence). This CDR3 is 14 amino acids long. V lost 5 bases, J lost 0 bases, and 10 bases lay in between. The CDR3 here is CASSPSRYQETQYF. CDR3 bases: TGTGCCAGCAGTCCTAGCCGGTACCAAGAGACCCAGTACTTC.

A word on this clone: Other DNA sequences in this sample translate to the same CDR3. This chain links TRBV6-1 with TRBJ1-4; perhaps TRBD1 as D (5 bases). Trimming shortened V by 0 bases and J by 7 bases, and 12 bases separated the two germline ends. Germline V gene data show CDR1 as MNHNS and CDR2 as SASEGT. The CDR3 spans 15 residues. The CDR3 nucleotides read TGTGCCAGCAGTGAAGCGCGGGGAGGGGTTGAAAAACTGTTTTTT. Protein product: CASSEARGGVEKLFF.

This clone was recorded many times. The CDR3 protein is CASSKGDSSGNTIYF. CDR3 nucleotide sequence: TGTGCCAGCAGCAAAGGGGACAGCTCTGGAAACACCATATATTTT. This sequence joins TRBV9 and TRBJ1-3; 7 nucleotides match TRBD1. Germline V gene data show CDR1 as SGDLS and CDR2 as YYNGEE. J was trimmed by 0 bases and V by 4 bases; bases with no gene match: 4. The CDR3 consists of 15 residues.